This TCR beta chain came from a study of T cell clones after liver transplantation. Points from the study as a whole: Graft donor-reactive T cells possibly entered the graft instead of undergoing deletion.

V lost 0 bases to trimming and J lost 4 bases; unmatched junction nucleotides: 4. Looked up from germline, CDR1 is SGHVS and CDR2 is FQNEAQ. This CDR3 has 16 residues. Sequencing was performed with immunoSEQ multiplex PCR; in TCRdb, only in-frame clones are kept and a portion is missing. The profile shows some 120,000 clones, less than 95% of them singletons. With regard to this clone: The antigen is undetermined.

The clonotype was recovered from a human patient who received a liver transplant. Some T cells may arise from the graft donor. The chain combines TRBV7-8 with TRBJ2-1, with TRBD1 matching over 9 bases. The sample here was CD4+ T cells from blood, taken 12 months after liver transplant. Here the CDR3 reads CASSLASGTGYNEQFF. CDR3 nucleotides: TGTGCCAGCAGCTTAGCATCCGGGACAGGGTACAATGAGCAGTTCTTC. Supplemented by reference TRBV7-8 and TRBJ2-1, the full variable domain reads GAGVSQSPRYKVAKRGQDVALRCDPISGHVSLFWYQQALGQGPEFLTYFQNEAQLDKSGLPSDRFFAERPEGSVSTLKIQRTQQEDSAVYLCASSLASGTGYNEQFFGPGTRLTVL.